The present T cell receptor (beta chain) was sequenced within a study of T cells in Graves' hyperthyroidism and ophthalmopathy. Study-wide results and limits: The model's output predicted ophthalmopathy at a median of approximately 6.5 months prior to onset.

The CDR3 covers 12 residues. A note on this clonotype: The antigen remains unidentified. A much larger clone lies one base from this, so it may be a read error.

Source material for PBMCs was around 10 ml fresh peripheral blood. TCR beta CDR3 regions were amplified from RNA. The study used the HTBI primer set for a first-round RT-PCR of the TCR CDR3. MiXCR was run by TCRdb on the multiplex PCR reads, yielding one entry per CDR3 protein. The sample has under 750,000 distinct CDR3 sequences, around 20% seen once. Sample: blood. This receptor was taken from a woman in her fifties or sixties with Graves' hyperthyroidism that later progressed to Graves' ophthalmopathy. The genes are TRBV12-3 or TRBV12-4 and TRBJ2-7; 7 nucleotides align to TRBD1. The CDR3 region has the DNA TGTGCCACCGCACAGGGGAACTACGAGCGGTACTTC. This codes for CATAQGNYERYF.